In its sample, the clone carrying this T cell receptor (beta chain) was seen many times. Antigen unknown. The data were obtained in a study of T-cell reconstitution after alpha-beta-depleted transplantation in children. General study points: Surviving thymic progenitors and recipient T cells were the source of high TCRbeta diversity at day 60 in some patients. Reportedly, roughly two months post-transplant, alpha-beta T cells arose from several hundred expanded graft clones.

TCRbeta library construction was performed incorporating unique molecular identifiers. Using its own MiXCR run on the PCR reads, TCRdb lists one record per CDR3 protein. The sample yields 200,000 to 250,000 distinct CDR3 sequences, about a tenth seen once. CDR3 size: 15 residues. Germline V lookup: CDR1 SGDLS, CDR2 YYNGEE. V dropped 2 bases and J dropped 4 bases, with 13 bases sitting between them. The material was PBMCs, obtained before TCRalphabeta/CD19-depleted stem cell transplant. The TCR comes from a child under two years old with acute myeloid leukemia, due to receive a stem cell transplant. The chain is built from TRBV9 and TRBJ2-1, with D possibly being TRBD1 (5 bases). In DNA, the CDR3 is TGTGCCAGCAGCGTCGACAGCGCCTCTTACAATGAGCAGTTCTTC. This gives the protein CASSVDSASYNEQFF. The entire variable domain, with the rest obtained from reference TRBV9 and TRBJ2-1, is as follows: DSGVTQTPKHLITATGQRVTLRCSPRSGDLSVYWYQQSLDQGLQFLIQYYNGEERAKGNILERFSAQQFPDLHSELNLSSLELGDSALYFCASSVDSASYNEQFFGPGTRLTVL.